Each of the 29 T cell receptor beta chains below was sequenced from the same sample in a study of CD8+CD57+ T cells in acquired aplastic anemia (dated by TCRdb to the late 2010s). Patients chosen for sequencing had shown expansion of CD8+CD57+ cells by flow cytometry. The data were produced on an Illumina HiSeq 2000. Genomic DNA was used as template for profiling of TCR beta VDJ combinations and CDR3 sequences. In-frame beta chains were kept once TCRdb had trimmed the public reads at Q25 with fastp and called clones with MiXCR. Entries that share a CDR3 protein sequence are merged under the most common genes and DNA. The sample table shows 250,000 to 300,000 distinct CDR3 sequences, and 45% to 65% are seen once. The top ten clonotypes cover under 1.5% of the sample. Sequenced sample: sorted CD4+, CD8+, or CD8+CD57+ T cells (not recorded which) from PBMCs. Receptors originate from a human donor with aplastic anemia.

This clonotype was seen ten or more times. The CDR3 sequence is CASSLDGSPLHF. CDR3 DNA sequence: TGTGCCAGCAGCTTGGATGGGTCACCCCTCCACTTT. The chain joins TRBV5-8 to TRBJ1-6; D unresolved. V lost 0 bases to trimming and J lost 10 bases, with 5 bases between them. In germline, CDR1 is SGHTS, CDR2 YDEGEE. The CDR3 totals 12 residues. The complete variable domain, with remaining parts taken from reference TRBV5-8 and TRBJ1-6, reads EAGVTQSPTHLIKTRGQQATLRCSPISGHTSVYWYQQALGLGLQFLLWYDEGEERNRGNFPPRFSGRQFPNYSSELNVNALELEDSALYLCASSLDGSPLHFGNGTRLTVT.

This clonotype came up a few times. The chain combines TRBV15 with TRBJ2-1; no reliable D call. Germline values: CDR1 LNHNV, CDR2 YYDKDF (reference sequence). The CDR3 length is 13 residues. With 1 base removed from V and 8 bases from J, the gap between germline ends came to 9 bases. The CDR3 loop is CATSRAGYDEQFF. In DNA, the CDR3 is TGTGCCACCAGCAGAGCCGGGTACGATGAGCAGTTCTTC.

The genes are TRBV7-2 and TRBJ1-1; 7 nucleotides agree with TRBD1. V was pared by 4 bases and J by 1 base, with 6 bases of the junction left unmatched. The CDR3 sequence is 15 residues long. Per germline, CDR1 SGHTA and CDR2 FQGNSA. DNA of the CDR3: TGTGCCAGCAGCTCTAGACGGACAGGGAACACTGAAGCTTTCTTT. Translating gives CASSSRRTGNTEAFF.

This clonotype has a count of ten or more. The chain combines TRBV24-1 with TRBJ2-5, with 10 bases identical to TRBD2. The CDR3 is made up of 13 amino acids. Germline V gene lookup returns CDR1 KGHDR and CDR2 SFDVKD. J gave up 5 bases and V 6 bases, and 2 bases lay outside the gene matches. The CDR3 DNA reads TGTGCCACCAGTCTTAGCGGGAGGGAGACCCAGTACTTC. Its translation is CATSLSGRETQYF.

This clonotype was counted a single time. The chain carries TRBV19 and TRBJ2-3; D gene uncertain. V lost 4 bases to trimming and J lost 1 base, with 12 bases between them. In germline, CDR1 is LNHDA, CDR2 SQIVND (reference sequence). The CDR3 covers 15 residues. Here the CDR3 DNA reads TGTGCCAGTAGTACTAGTGCTCCGCGCACAGATACGCAGTATTTT. Encoded protein: CASSTSAPRTDTQYF.

This clonotype was picked up many times. The rearrangement joins TRBV10-2 to TRBJ1-5; D gene ambiguous. There are 13 residues in the CDR3. Germline lookup yields CDR1 WSHSY and CDR2 SAAADI. V was shortened by 4 bases and J by 11 bases, with 15 bases between the two germline ends. CDR3 in DNA: TGCGCCAGCAGTGGCTACGGGGTAACGGCCCAGCATTTT. Residues: CASSGYGVTAQHF.

This chain links TRBV19 with TRBJ1-4; a weak D match, TRBD1 (5 bases). The germline V gene encodes CDR1 LNHDA and CDR2 SQIVND (reference sequence). The length of the CDR3 is 14 residues. Trimming removed 4 bases at V and 0 bases at J, with 6 bases between. This chain's CDR3 is CASSRQTTNEKLFF. CDR3 sequence (DNA): TGTGCCAGTAGTAGACAGACAACTAATGAAAAACTGTTTTTT.

This clonotype was seen many times. The chain uses TRBV3-1 and TRBJ2-2; 7 bases agree with TRBD1. CDR1 LGHDT and CDR2 YNNKEL come from the germline V gene (reference sequence). The CDR3 loop spans 15 amino acids. With V trimmed by 1 base and J by 1 base, 0 bases remained unmatched. Here the CDR3 DNA reads TGTGCCAGCAGCCAAGGACAGGGGAACACCGGGGAGCTGTTTTTT. It yields the protein CASSQGQGNTGELFF.

The chain uses TRBV11-2 and TRBJ1-1; a possible D gene is TRBD1 (5 bases). V gave up 7 bases and J gave up 0 bases, with 12 bases separating them. Germline assignment: CDR1 SGHAT and CDR2 FQNNGV. The CDR3 extends over 14 amino acids. DNA for the CDR3: TGTGCCAGCATCGGACGGGGCATGAACACTGAAGCTTTCTTT. The encoded protein is CASIGRGMNTEAFF.

In this sample, this clonotype turned up many times. The chain carries TRBV2 and TRBJ1-4, with D possibly TRBD1 on 5 matching bases. The CDR3 contains 17 residues. V lost 6 bases, J lost 3 bases, and 20 bases lay in between. CDR1 SNHLY and CDR2 FYNNEI come from the germline V gene. CDR3 amino acids: CASRGPASSVANEKLFF. Written as DNA, the CDR3 is TGTGCCAGCAGGGGACCGGCCTCGAGCGTGGCTAATGAAAAACTGTTTTTT.

V gene TRBV10-2 combines with J gene TRBJ2-1; D perhaps matches TRBD2 (6 bases). Between the trimmed V and J ends, which lost 3 bases and 11 bases, there was a span of 23 bases. The CDR3 length is 16 residues. From germline, CDR1 is WSHSY and CDR2 SAAADI. CDR3 sequence (DNA): TGCGCCAGCAGTGACGCTGGGCTGGTCGTCGCGGGACAGCAGTTCTTC. Translated, it gives CASSDAGLVVAGQQFF.

V gene TRBV7-9 combines with J gene TRBJ2-7; 9 bases agree with TRBD2. Trimming took 3 bases from V and 5 from J; bases not matched to a gene: 8. The CDR3 totals 15 residues. The germline CDR1 and CDR2 sequences are SEHNR and FQNEAQ (reference sequence). CDR3 protein: CASSLGASGIHEQYF. The CDR3 DNA reads as TGTGCCAGCAGCTTGGGGGCTAGCGGGATCCACGAGCAGTACTTC. The whole variable domain, remainder taken from reference TRBV7-9 and TRBJ2-7, is DTGVSQNPRHKITKRGQNVTFRCDPISEHNRLYWYRQTLGQGPEFLTYFQNEAQLEKSRLLSDRFSAERPKGSFSTLEIQRTEQGDSAMYLCASSLGASGIHEQYFGPGTRLTVT.

This clonotype was counted ten times or more. CDR3 loop: CASSLGNEQYF. DNA for the CDR3: TGTGCCAGCAGCTTAGGGAACGAGCAGTACTTC. V is TRBV7-8 and J is TRBJ2-7; no firm D call. The CDR3 totals 11 residues. V dropped 1 base and J dropped 5 bases, with 3 bases sitting between them. Looked up from germline, CDR1 is SGHVS and CDR2 is FQNEAQ.

As to this clonotype: One junction end does not reproduce the germline sequence, and a read error may be involved. This chain connects TRBV15 to TRBJ2-7; D gene ambiguous. CDR1 LNHNV and CDR2 YYDKDF come from the germline V gene (reference sequence). The CDR3 contains 13 residues. CDR3 bases: TGTGCCACCAGCACTGGGTTCTCCTACGAGCAGTGCTTC. Protein: CATSTGFSYEQCF.

This clonotype was counted only a few times. The chain carries TRBV24-1 and TRBJ2-1; 14 nucleotides align to TRBD2. The germline gives CDR1 KGHDR, CDR2 SFDVKD. V gave up 4 bases and J gave up 9 bases; unmatched junction bases: 13. The CDR3 is 18 amino acids. Here the CDR3 DNA reads TGTGCCACCAGTGACCGAACCCCGGGACTAGCGGGAGAGGGTGAGCAGTTCTTC. Translated: CATSDRTPGLAGEGEQFF.

This clonotype showed up many times. The chain is built from TRBV5-1 and TRBJ2-7; D gene uncertain. The germline gives CDR1 SGHRS, CDR2 YFSETQ. The CDR3 extends over 13 amino acids. Trimming took 4 bases from V and 4 from J, leaving 12 bases between them. CDR3 in amino acids: CASSLESGYEQYF. The CDR3 DNA reads TGCGCCAGCAGCCTGGAAAGTGGGTACGAGCAGTACTTC.

V usage is TRBV7-3 and J usage is TRBJ2-7, with 10 bases that match TRBD1. The length of the CDR3 is 15 residues. Germline V gene lookup returns CDR1 SGHTA and CDR2 FQGTGA. V shed 5 bases, J shed 3 bases, and the junction held 7 bases outside the gene matches. DNA of the CDR3: TGTGCCAGCAGCAACCCGGGACAGGGGCACTACGAGCAGTACTTC. This translates into CASSNPGQGHYEQYF.

Of note for this clonotype: This may be a read error, as it is one base from a much larger clone. The V call is TRBV4-1, the J call TRBJ1-3; D is undetermined. The CDR3 covers 17 residues. From germline, CDR1 is MGHRA and CDR2 YSYEKL. The CDR3 here is CASSPQLGRSSGDTIYF. As DNA, the CDR3 is TGCGCCAGCAGCCCACAATTGGGCAGGAGCTCTGGAGACACCATATATTTT.

This clonotype showed up many times. This sequence joins TRBV29-1 and TRBJ1-1, with no clear D. In germline, CDR1 is SQVTM, CDR2 ANQGSEA. Between the trimmed V and J ends, which lost 1 base and 0 bases, there was a span of 9 bases. This CDR3 is built from 14 residues. This chain's CDR3 is CSVEARIMNTEAFF. DNA for the CDR3: TGCAGCGTTGAAGCCCGGATAATGAACACTGAAGCTTTCTTT.

The chain links TRBV20-1 to TRBJ2-3; D is undetermined. The CDR3 has 11 residues. Germline V gene sequence: CDR1 DFQATT, CDR2 SNEGSKA (reference sequence). V was trimmed by 0 bases and J by 5 bases, leaving 3 bases between them. CDR3: CSAREGDTQYF. CDR3 nucleotides: TGCAGTGCTAGAGAGGGAGATACGCAGTATTTT.

For this clonotype: One base away lies a much larger clone, so this may be a sequencing read error. This chain links TRBV12-3 or TRBV12-4 with TRBJ2-3; 11 bases fit TRBD2. Trimming cost V 6 bases and J 6 bases; bases outside gene matches: 8. The CDR3 is made up of 15 amino acids. The CDR3 bases are TGTGCCAGCAGCTTTAGCGGGGGGGCGAGCGATACGCAGTATTTT. It translates to CASSFSGGASDTQYF.

On this clonotype itself: At one end the junction does not follow the germline gene, possibly because of a read error. The V gene is TRBV24-1, the J gene TRBJ2-7; 9 bases are a match to TRBD1. Germline loops: CDR1 KGHDR, CDR2 SFDVKD. The CDR3 runs 16 residues. As DNA, the CDR3 is TGTGCCACCAGTGAGGGGAGGGGACAGGGCGACTACGGGCAGTACTTC. It is translated as CATSEGRGQGDYGQYF.

The chain uses TRBV2 and TRBJ2-7; tentatively, D is TRBD1 or TRBD2 (10 bases each). There are 17 residues in the CDR3. Germline CDR1 and CDR2: SNHLY and FYNNEI. V was shortened by 7 bases and J by 6 bases, with 28 bases between the two germline ends. CDR3 coding DNA: TGTGCCAGCATTCGACAGGGGGCCAGGCTAGCGGGAGCCGAGCAGTACTTC. Its protein product is CASIRQGARLAGAEQYF.

This clonotype was picked up one time. V gene TRBV29-1 combines with J gene TRBJ1-2, with 7 bases fitting TRBD1. The CDR3 loop spans 14 amino acids. Per germline, CDR1 SQVTM and CDR2 ANQGSEA. The junction had 16 bases not matched to a gene; V was cut back by 8 bases and J by 7 bases. Here the CDR3 DNA reads TGCAGCTTCTCCCATTTACAGGGGCAGGGTGGCTACACCTTC. Residues: CSFSHLQGQGGYTF.

J is TRBJ2-7 and V is TRBV19, with D perhaps given as TRBD1 or TRBD2 (5 bases each). The CDR3 sequence is 12 residues long. V dropped 11 bases and J dropped 4 bases, with 15 bases sitting between them. CDR1 LNHDA and CDR2 SQIVND come from the germline V gene (reference sequence). CDR3 in amino acids: CAWSQGRYEQYF. The CDR3 nucleotides read TGTGCCTGGAGTCAGGGACGGTACGAGCAGTACTTC.

J is TRBJ2-7 and V is TRBV7-6; D may be TRBD1 (5 bases). V was trimmed by 1 base and J by 7 bases, leaving 11 bases between them. Per germline, CDR1 SGHVS and CDR2 FNYEAQ. This CDR3 has 13 residues. CDR3 in amino acids: CASSLGTLGEQYF. The CDR3 region has the DNA TGTGCCAGCAGCTTAGGGACATTAGGGGAGCAGTACTTC.

This clonotype has just a few counts. A much larger clonotype is one base distant, so this may be a read error. CDR3 nucleotides: TGTGCCAGCAGCCCCTCCAGGCAGATCTACTACGAGCAGTACTTC. Its translation: CASSPSRQIYYEQYF. The chain links TRBV5-5 to TRBJ2-7, with D hard to call. CDR3 size: 15 residues. V lost 4 bases and J lost 3, with 17 bases in between. Per germline, CDR1 SGHKS and CDR2 YYEKEE (reference sequence).

This clonotype was seen repeatedly, ten times or more. Written as DNA, the CDR3 is TGCGCCAGCAGCTTATCACAGGACGGGGGTCACTTTTACAATGAGCAGTTCTTC. Amino acid sequence: CASSLSQDGGHFYNEQFF. The chain employs TRBV5-1 and TRBJ2-1; TRBD2 might be the D (6 bases). Per the germline V gene, CDR1 is SGHRS and CDR2 is YFSETQ. This CDR3 is 18 amino acids long. Trimming cost V 2 bases and J 4 bases, with 22 bases left between them.

This chain joins TRBV7-8 and TRBJ1-2; D may be TRBD1 (5 bases). CDR3 size: 13 residues. CDR1 SGHVS and CDR2 FQNEAQ come from the germline V gene. V was pared by 1 base and J by 8 bases, with 11 bases between. The CDR3 spells CASSLGGERGYTF. CDR3 nucleotide sequence: TGTGCCAGCAGCTTAGGGGGGGAAAGGGGCTACACCTTC.